A selection of T cell receptor beta chains follows, all from one sample in a study of blood T cell repertoires in COVID-19. Measured with immunoSEQ multiplex PCR; TCRdb has only the in-frame clones, and not every one. The data hold about 100,000 clones, with around four fifths observed a single time. The sequenced sample was peripheral blood. The receptors here all came from a man between 45 and 60 years old with active or convalescent COVID-19. CDR3s include the opening cysteine and the closing phenylalanine or tryptophan. A D gene is named only where the DNA matches it firmly.

d_call: .; j_call: TRBJ1-2; v_call: TRBV2; cdr3_aa: CASTDGANYGYTF
d_call: .; j_call: TRBJ1-2; v_call: TRBV29-1; cdr3_aa: CSARQSGSYGYTF
d_call: .; j_call: TRBJ2-3; v_call: TRBV2; cdr3_aa: CAASLSPDTQYF
d_call: .; j_call: TRBJ2-6; v_call: TRBV24-1; cdr3_aa: CATGGGDGANVLTF
d_call: TRBD1; j_call: TRBJ1-2; v_call: TRBV5-1; cdr3_aa: CASSLERGRYTF
d_call: .; j_call: TRBJ2-1; v_call: TRBV11-3; cdr3_aa: CASSFSDRDYNEQFF
d_call: .; j_call: TRBJ1-2; v_call: TRBV21-1; cdr3_aa: CASSDEVGYTF
d_call: TRBD1; j_call: TRBJ1-2; v_call: TRBV3-1/TRBV3-2; cdr3_aa: CASSQQRQGRYTF
d_call: TRBD1; j_call: TRBJ2-6; v_call: TRBV27; cdr3_aa: CASSGQGLLGANVLTF
d_call: .; j_call: TRBJ2-1; v_call: TRBV27; cdr3_aa: CASSQPGQANEQFF
d_call: TRBD2; j_call: TRBJ2-1; v_call: TRBV19; cdr3_aa: CASRGRANEQFF
d_call: .; j_call: TRBJ2-1; v_call: TRBV7-3; cdr3_aa: CASSPAAGGEQFF
d_call: TRBD1; j_call: TRBJ2-7; v_call: TRBV7-9; cdr3_aa: CASMAGGLSEQYF
d_call: .; j_call: TRBJ2-2; v_call: TRBV7-3; cdr3_aa: CASSLGGFSGELFF
d_call: .; j_call: TRBJ2-7; v_call: TRBV13; cdr3_aa: CASSFRISGSYEQYF
d_call: .; j_call: TRBJ2-2; v_call: TRBV9; cdr3_aa: CASSATGRNTGELFF
d_call: TRBD1; j_call: TRBJ1-2; v_call: TRBV27; cdr3_aa: CASRGGTGASGYTF
d_call: TRBD1; j_call: TRBJ2-7; v_call: TRBV3-1/TRBV3-2; cdr3_aa: CASSSGTGIYEQYF
d_call: TRBD1; j_call: TRBJ2-2; v_call: TRBV6-5; cdr3_aa: CASIGQGWNTGELFF
d_call: .; j_call: TRBJ2-3; v_call: TRBV27; cdr3_aa: CASSFYSQGEDTQYF
d_call: TRBD2; j_call: TRBJ2-2; v_call: TRBV7-2; cdr3_aa: CASSLGGASGRYTGELFF
d_call: .; j_call: TRBJ1-3; v_call: TRBV4-2; cdr3_aa: CASSQEGGINSGNTIYF
d_call: TRBD1; j_call: TRBJ2-1; v_call: TRBV5-1; cdr3_aa: CASSLVGQVGVNEQFF
d_call: .; j_call: TRBJ1-5; v_call: TRBV19; cdr3_aa: CYSCGQGDQPQHF
d_call: .; j_call: TRBJ2-7; v_call: TRBV11-2; cdr3_aa: CASSLPRFAGYEQYF
d_call: .; j_call: TRBJ2-2; v_call: TRBV7-8; cdr3_aa: CASNRGGRTGELFF
d_call: .; j_call: TRBJ2-2; v_call: TRBV11-3; cdr3_aa: CAIAEGNTGELFF
d_call: TRBD1; j_call: TRBJ1-2; v_call: TRBV5-1; cdr3_aa: CASSTGTGEGGYTF
d_call: TRBD2; j_call: TRBJ2-7; v_call: TRBV10-3; cdr3_aa: CAIRPGGTTNYEQYF
d_call: TRBD2; j_call: TRBJ2-3; v_call: TRBV12-3/TRBV12-4; cdr3_aa: CASSGLGTDTQYF
d_call: .; j_call: TRBJ1-1; v_call: TRBV6-6; cdr3_aa: CASSYPPAVNTEAFF
d_call: TRBD2; j_call: TRBJ2-3; v_call: TRBV5-6; cdr3_aa: CASKREGTDTQYF
d_call: .; j_call: TRBJ2-7; v_call: TRBV29-1; cdr3_aa: CSALDSGYYEQYF
d_call: .; j_call: TRBJ2-3; v_call: TRBV7-2; cdr3_aa: CASSLSAGTDTQYF
d_call: TRBD2; j_call: TRBJ2-1; v_call: TRBV6-5; cdr3_aa: CASSGLAGVHEQFF
d_call: .; j_call: TRBJ1-2; v_call: TRBV25-1; cdr3_aa: CASSEYGRDSRNGYTF
d_call: TRBD2; j_call: TRBJ2-1; v_call: TRBV29-1; cdr3_aa: CSVVGLAGGLDEQFF
d_call: .; j_call: TRBJ1-3; v_call: TRBV6-5; cdr3_aa: CASTTGLGNTIYF
d_call: TRBD2; j_call: TRBJ2-5; v_call: TRBV29-1; cdr3_aa: CSVWTSGKKETQYF
d_call: .; j_call: TRBJ1-4; v_call: TRBV6-5; cdr3_aa: CASSYSAGEGEKLFF
d_call: .; j_call: TRBJ2-4; v_call: TRBV27; cdr3_aa: CASSLTAQINIQYF
d_call: .; j_call: TRBJ1-6; v_call: TRBV28; cdr3_aa: CASRVLNSPLHF
d_call: .; j_call: TRBJ2-5; v_call: TRBV19; cdr3_aa: CASRLTGEETQYF
d_call: .; j_call: TRBJ2-6; v_call: TRBV19; cdr3_aa: CASSFWQGLISGANVLTF
d_call: .; j_call: TRBJ2-2; v_call: TRBV24-1; cdr3_aa: CATSGGITGELFF
d_call: .; j_call: TRBJ2-1; v_call: TRBV13; cdr3_aa: CASSRTGPENNEQFF
d_call: TRBD1; j_call: TRBJ1-2; v_call: TRBV30; cdr3_aa: CAWSRDRPRSYTF
d_call: TRBD2; j_call: TRBJ2-1; v_call: TRBV24-1; cdr3_aa: CATGTSGNNEQFF
d_call: .; j_call: TRBJ1-2; v_call: TRBV30; cdr3_aa: CAWNVGTANYGYTF
d_call: TRBD1; j_call: TRBJ1-3; v_call: TRBV11-2; cdr3_aa: CASSLDQGAMSLYF
d_call: .; j_call: TRBJ1-2; v_call: TRBV7-2; cdr3_aa: CASRLDGDGYTF